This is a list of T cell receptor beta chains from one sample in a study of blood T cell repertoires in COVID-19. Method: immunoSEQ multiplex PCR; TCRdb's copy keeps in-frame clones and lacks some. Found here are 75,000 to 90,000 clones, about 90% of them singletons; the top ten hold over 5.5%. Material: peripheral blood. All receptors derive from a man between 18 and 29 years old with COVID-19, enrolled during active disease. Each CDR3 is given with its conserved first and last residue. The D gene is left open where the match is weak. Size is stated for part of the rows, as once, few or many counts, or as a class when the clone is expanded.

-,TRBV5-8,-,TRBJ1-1,CASSASLAGAFF,TGTGCCAGCAGCGCCTCTTTGGCGGGGGCTTTCTTT
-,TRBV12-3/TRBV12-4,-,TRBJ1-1,CASSVSSLEAFF,TGTGCCAGCAGCGTTTCTTCGTTGGAAGCTTTCTTT
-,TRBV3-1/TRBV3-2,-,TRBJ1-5,CASSHQGLAQPQHF,TGTGCCAGCAGCCATCAGGGCCTGGCTCAGCCCCAGCATTTT
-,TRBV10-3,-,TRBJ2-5,CAISAQGLGETQYF,TGTGCCATCAGTGCACAGGGTTTAGGAGAGACCCAGTACTTC
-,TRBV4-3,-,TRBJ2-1,CASSQDREEYNEQFF,TGCGCCAGCAGCCAAGACAGGGAAGAGTACAATGAGCAGTTCTTC
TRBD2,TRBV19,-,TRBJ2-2,CASRVGGGTGELFF,TGTGCCAGTAGGGTGGGCGGGGGCACCGGGGAGCTGTTTTTT
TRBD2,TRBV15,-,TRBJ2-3,CATSRAPEERDTDTQYF,TGTGCCACCAGCAGAGCCCCCGAGGAGCGGGACACAGATACGCAGTATTTT
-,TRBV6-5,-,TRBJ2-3,CASRTSVRGRDTQYF,TGTGCCAGCAGGACCTCTGTTAGGGGGAGAGATACGCAGTATTTT
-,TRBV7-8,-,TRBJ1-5,CASSLVDRPNQPQHF,TGTGCCAGCAGCTTAGTCGACAGACCAAATCAGCCCCAGCATTTT
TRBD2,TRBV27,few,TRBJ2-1,CASSYSSGNYNEQFF,TGTGCCAGCAGTTATTCTAGCGGGAACTACAATGAGCAGTTCTTC
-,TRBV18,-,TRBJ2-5,CASSPYQGAEETQYF,TGTGCCAGCTCACCGTACCAGGGCGCCGAAGAGACCCAGTACTTC
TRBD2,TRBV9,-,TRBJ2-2,CASSGGGGTGELFF,TGTGCCAGCAGCGGAGGCGGGGGCACCGGGGAGCTGTTTTTT
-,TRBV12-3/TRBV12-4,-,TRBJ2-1,CASSFLREQFF,TGTGCCAGCAGTTTTCTGCGGGAGCAGTTCTTC
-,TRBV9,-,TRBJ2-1,CASSVVSDEQFF,TGTGCCAGCAGCGTAGTGAGCGATGAGCAGTTCTTC
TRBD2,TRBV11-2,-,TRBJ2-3,CASSLELAGGRDTQYF,TGTGCCAGCAGCTTAGAACTAGCGGGAGGCCGGGATACGCAGTATTTT
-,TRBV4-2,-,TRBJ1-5,CASSQEGREDQPQHF,TGTGCCAGCAGCCAAGAGGGGAGGGAGGACCAGCCCCAGCATTTT
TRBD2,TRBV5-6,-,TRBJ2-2,CASSFPGGPDTGELFF,TGTGCCAGCAGCTTCCCGGGAGGGCCCGACACCGGGGAGCTGTTTTTT
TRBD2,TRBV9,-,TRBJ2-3,CASSREGLGDTQYF,TGTGCCAGCAGTCGGGAGGGCCTCGGAGATACGCAGTATTTT
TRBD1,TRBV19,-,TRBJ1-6,CASGTGNSPLHF,TGTGCCAGCGGGACAGGCAATTCACCCCTCCACTTT
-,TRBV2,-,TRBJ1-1,CASSDLLLNTEAFF,TGTGCCAGCAGTGATCTACTCTTGAACACTGAAGCTTTCTTT
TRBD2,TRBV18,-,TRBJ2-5,CASFTGRAPETQYF,TGTGCCAGTTTCACCGGGAGGGCCCCGGAGACCCAGTACTTC
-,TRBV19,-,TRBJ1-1,CASSPGSSGTEAFF,TGTGCCAGTAGCCCCGGGAGTTCCGGGACTGAAGCTTTCTTT
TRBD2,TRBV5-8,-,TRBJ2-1,CASSGGIRLAGDEQFF,TGTGCCAGCAGCGGGGGGATACGGCTAGCGGGAGATGAGCAGTTCTTC
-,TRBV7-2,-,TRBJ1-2,CASSLEVLTGLYGYTF,TGTGCCAGCAGCTTAGAGGTGCTTACGGGACTCTATGGCTACACCTTC
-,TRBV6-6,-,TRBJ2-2,CASSTGGELFF,TGTGCCAGCAGCACGGGCGGGGAGCTGTTTTTT
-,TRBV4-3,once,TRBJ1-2,CASSPTSGRRSYGYTF,TGCGCCAGCAGCCCTACTAGCGGCCGTCGCAGCTATGGCTACACCTTC
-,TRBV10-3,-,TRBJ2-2,CAISEPEPSGSNAGELFF,TGTGCCATCAGTGAGCCGGAACCCTCGGGATCGAACGCCGGGGAGCTGTTTTTT
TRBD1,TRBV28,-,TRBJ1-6,CASSLGAGTGGIYNSPLHF,TGTGCCAGCAGTTTAGGGGCCGGGACAGGGGGAATCTATAATTCACCCCTCCACTTT
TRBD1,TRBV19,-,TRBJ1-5,CASRTGQGNQPQHF,TGTGCCAGTAGGACCGGACAGGGGAATCAGCCCCAGCATTTT
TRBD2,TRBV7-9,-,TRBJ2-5,CASSLQVLAGAETQYF,TGTGCCAGCAGCTTACAGGTATTAGCGGGAGCGGAGACCCAGTACTTC
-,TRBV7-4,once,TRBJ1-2,CASSIPPRQDLHGYTF,TGTGCCAGCAGTATCCCCCCAAGACAGGACCTTCATGGCTACACCTTC
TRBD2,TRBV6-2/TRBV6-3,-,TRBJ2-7,CASSNPSAGGPDQYF,TGTGCCAGCAGTAACCCCTCAGCGGGAGGGCCGGATCAGTACTTC
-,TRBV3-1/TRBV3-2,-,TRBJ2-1,CASSQWGDEQFF,TGTGCCAGCAGCCAATGGGGAGATGAGCAGTTCTTC
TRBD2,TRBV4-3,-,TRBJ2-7,CASSQEVAGGAYEQYF,TGCGCCAGCAGCCAAGAAGTTGCGGGAGGCGCCTACGAGCAGTACTTC
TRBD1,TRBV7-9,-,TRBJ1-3,CANPDRADGNTIYF,TGTGCCAACCCGGACAGGGCGGACGGAAACACCATATATTTT
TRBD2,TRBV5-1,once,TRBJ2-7,CASSRLAGSSYEQYF,TGCGCCAGCAGCAGACTAGCGGGGAGCTCCTACGAGCAGTACTTC
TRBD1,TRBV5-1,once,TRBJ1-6,CASSFTAGGNNSPLHF,TGCGCCAGCAGCTTTACGGCAGGGGGCAATAATTCACCCCTCCACTTT
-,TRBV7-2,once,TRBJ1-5,CASSLSGGNQPQHF,TGTGCCAGCAGCCTAAGCGGGGGGAATCAGCCCCAGCATTTT
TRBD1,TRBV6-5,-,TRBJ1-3,CASSRGQGRGNTIYF,TGTGCCAGCAGTCGGGGACAGGGTCGTGGAAACACCATATATTTT
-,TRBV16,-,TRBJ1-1,CASSQDTMNTEAFF,TGTGCCAGCAGCCAGGACACCATGAACACTGAAGCTTTCTTT
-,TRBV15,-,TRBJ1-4,CATSRGKQGLEKLLF,TGTGCCACCAGCAGAGGGAAACAGGGTTTGGAAAAACTGCTTTTT
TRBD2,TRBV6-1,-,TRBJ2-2,CASSEGTSTGELFF,TGTGCCAGCAGTGAAGGGACTAGCACCGGGGAGCTGTTTTTT
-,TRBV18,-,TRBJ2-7,CASSRDTGSYEQYF,TGTGCCAGCTCACGGGACACAGGATCCTACGAGCAGTACTTC
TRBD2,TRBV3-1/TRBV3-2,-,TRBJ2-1,CASSQDFGLAGGYNEQFF,TGTGCCAGCAGCCAAGATTTCGGACTAGCGGGAGGGTACAATGAGCAGTTCTTC
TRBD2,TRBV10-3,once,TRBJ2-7,CAIRPGLAGESYEQYF,TGTGCCATCAGACCGGGACTAGCGGGAGAATCCTACGAGCAGTACTTC
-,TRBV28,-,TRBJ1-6,CASSERPDRSYNSPLHF,TGTGCCAGCAGTGAAAGACCCGACAGGAGCTATAATTCACCCCTCCACTTT
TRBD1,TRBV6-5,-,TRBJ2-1,CASSYSGTDYNEQFF,TGTGCCAGCAGTTACTCGGGGACAGACTACAATGAGCAGTTCTTC
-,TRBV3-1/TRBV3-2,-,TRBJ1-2,CASSQTFPGDYGYTF,TGTGCCAGCAGCCAAACCTTCCCCGGGGACTATGGCTACACCTTC
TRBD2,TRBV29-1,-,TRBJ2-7,CSVEAYGSEASGSVHEQYF,TGCAGCGTTGAGGCTTATGGGTCCGAGGCTAGCGGGAGTGTCCACGAGCAGTACTTC
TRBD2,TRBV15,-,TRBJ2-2,CATSSGGGLVNTGELFF,TGTGCCACCAGCAGCGGGGGGGGTTTGGTTAACACCGGGGAGCTGTTTTTT
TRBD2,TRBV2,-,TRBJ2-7,CASSDPGLAGYSYEQYF,TGTGCCAGCAGTGATCCCGGACTAGCGGGGTACTCCTACGAGCAGTACTTC
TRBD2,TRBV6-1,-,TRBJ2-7,CASSELAGGPYEQYF,TGTGCCAGCAGTGAATTGGCGGGGGGCCCCTACGAGCAGTACTTC
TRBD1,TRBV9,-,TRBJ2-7,CASSAGTGGYEQYF,TGTGCCAGCAGCGCCGGGACAGGGGGTTACGAGCAGTACTTC
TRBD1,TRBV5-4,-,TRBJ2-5,CASTIIGQGAQETQYF,TGTGCCAGCACCATAATCGGGCAGGGGGCCCAAGAGACCCAGTACTTC
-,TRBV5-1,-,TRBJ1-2,CASSREEESYGYTF,TGCGCCAGCAGCAGAGAAGAGGAGTCCTACGGCTACACCTTC
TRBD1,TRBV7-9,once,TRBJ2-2,CASSTDRGNTGELFF,TGTGCCAGCAGCACGGACAGGGGGAACACCGGGGAGCTGTTTTTT
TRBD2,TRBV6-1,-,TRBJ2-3,CASSEGIAGPDTQYF,TGTGCCAGCAGTGAAGGAATAGCGGGACCGGATACGCAGTATTTT
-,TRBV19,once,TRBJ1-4,CASSIGGEGEKLLF,TGTGCCAGTAGTATCGGAGGGGAAGGGGAAAAACTGCTTTTT